This T cell receptor beta chain was sequenced for a study of technical replicates of blood from a few donors. Using immunoSEQ multiplex PCR, the repertoire was profiled, and TCRdb retains in-frame clones only, with some absent. The sample consists of 80,000 or so clones, about 94% of them appearing once. CDR3 length: 13 residues. Germline CDR1 reads SNHLY; CDR2 reads FYNNEI. Deletions cut 7 bases from V and 4 bases from J, with 11 bases between. The receptor's source is a human donor in good health. The chain uses TRBV2 and TRBJ1-5, with D possibly matching TRBD1 (5 bases). The sequenced sample was T cells isolated from PBMCs. CDR3 loop: CASNPGSNQPQHF. DNA for the CDR3: TGTGCCAGCAACCCAGGGTCTAATCAGCCCCAGCATTTT.